This T cell receptor beta chain comes out of a study of cytomegalovirus exposure and HLA in healthy donors. Study results and limitations: Across HLA loci, a later analysis found differing TCR association rates, with DRB1 most and HLA-C fewest.

Germline CDR1 and CDR2: LNHDA and SQIVND (reference sequence). The germline V and J ends were trimmed by 3 bases and 4 bases, with 13 bases remaining between them. The CDR3 loop spans 15 amino acids. The PCR employed 60 Vbeta primers together with 13 Jbeta primers. Libraries were prepared by immunoSEQ multiplex PCR; TCRdb keeps only in-frame clonotypes and omits some of them. This table holds under 150,000 clones, around four fifths found once. Turning to this clone: No antigen is known for it.

This TCR was recovered from a male donor in good health and CMV-seropositive. Sequencing input: PBMCs. The V call is TRBV19, the J call TRBJ1-3; D gene uncertain. CDR3 in DNA: TGTGCCAGTAGTATTGGCCCGCAACTAGGAAACACCATATATTTT. Translating it yields CASSIGPQLGNTIYF.